These T cell receptor beta chains were read from a single sample in a study of neoadjuvant anti-PD-1 for oral cavity cancer. Clones were read by immunoSEQ multiplex PCR, and TCRdb kept only the in-frame ones, dropping some. The top ten clones hold roughly 15% of a sample with tens of thousands of clones, 35% to 40% of them seen once. The source material was tumor tissue, sampled after nivolumab (anti-PD-1) treatment. All receptors come from a person aged 35-79 years with oral cavity squamous cell carcinoma. Both conserved end residues are part of each CDR3. The order of the fields is J gene, D gene, V gene, clone size, CDR3 DNA, CDR3 protein. A D gene is named only where the DNA matches it firmly. The listing skips clone size in some rows; elsewhere it reads once, few, many or a size class.

>TRBJ1-5|TRBD1|TRBV9|.
TGTGCCAGCAGCGCCGGGACAGGGTTTAGCAATCAGCCCCAGCATTTT
CASSAGTGFSNQPQHF
>TRBJ1-2|.|TRBV10-3|.
TGTGCCATCAGTGCGACGGGGGGATTTAACTATGGCTACACCTTC
CAISATGGFNYGYTF
>TRBJ2-1|TRBD1|TRBV7-3|few
TGTGCCAGCAGGGACCGGGACAGGGGTCTCAATGAGCAGTTCTTC
CASRDRDRGLNEQFF
>TRBJ2-6|TRBD2|TRBV9|many
TGTGCCAGCAGCGTAGGCGGGGGGACAACTGGGGCCAACGTCCTGACTTTC
CASSVGGGTTGANVLTF
>TRBJ1-2|.|TRBV5-1|.
TGCGCCAGCAGCTTGGGCGGCTATGGCTACACCTTC
CASSLGGYGYTF
>TRBJ2-5|.|TRBV27|few
TGTGCCAGCAGTTTATACAAGCCCCTCCGGGAGACCCAGTACTTC
CASSLYKPLRETQYF
>TRBJ2-1|TRBD1|TRBV29-1|.
TGCAGCGTTGACCCCGGGACAGGGGGCTCTGAGCAGTTCTTC
CSVDPGTGGSEQFF
>TRBJ2-2|TRBD1|TRBV6-5|.
TGTGCCAGCAGTTACTCGGGACAGCACACCGGGGAGCTGTTTTTT
CASSYSGQHTGELFF
>TRBJ2-7|.|TRBV27|few
TGTGCCAGCGCAGCGATGGGTTCCTACGAGCAGTACTTC
CASAAMGSYEQYF
>TRBJ2-2|.|TRBV7-3|many
TGTGCCAGCAGCTTAACCGGGACCCGCACCGGGGAGCTGTTTTTT
CASSLTGTRTGELFF
>TRBJ1-1|TRBD1|TRBV19|once
TGTGCCAGTATACCCTTCGGACAGGGGGGCACTGAAGCTTTCTTT
CASIPFGQGGTEAFF
>TRBJ2-7|TRBD1|TRBV28|.
TGTGCCAGCAGTTTATATTCGGACAGGGCGCCCTACGAGCAGTACTTC
CASSLYSDRAPYEQYF
>TRBJ2-5|.|TRBV7-3|.
TGCGCCAGCAGCCAAGAAGAGACCCAGTACTTC
CASSQEETQYF
>TRBJ2-2|TRBD2|TRBV7-8|few
TGTGCCAGCAGCTTAACCAGCGGGAGAATGTTTTTT
CASSLTSGRMFF
>TRBJ2-7|.|TRBV29-1|.
TGCAGCGTTGAAGATCGTGGACCCGACTACGAGCAGTACTTC
CSVEDRGPDYEQYF
>TRBJ1-1|.|TRBV5-6|.
TGTGCCAGCAGCTCAGGGGTGGGGAACACTGAAGCTTTCTTT
CASSSGVGNTEAFF
>TRBJ1-6|TRBD1|TRBV2|once
TGTGCCAGCAGCACCACCGTGACAGGGACTGGTTCACCCCTCCACTTT
CASSTTVTGTGSPLHF
>TRBJ2-1|TRBD2|TRBV2|.
TGTGCCAGCACCTGGACTAGCGGCTACAATGAGCAGTTCTTC
CASTWTSGYNEQFF
>TRBJ1-4|.|TRBV2|once
TGTGCCAGCAGTGGCTACGGGTACCAAGATGAAAAACTGTTTTTT
CASSGYGYQDEKLFF
>TRBJ2-7|.|TRBV6-6|.
TGTGCCAGCAGTTACGGAGGCCCGCTCTACGAGCAGTACTTC
CASSYGGPLYEQYF
>TRBJ2-1|.|TRBV6-1|medium-sized
TGTGCCAGCAGTGAGAAATCGGGATCCTACAATGAGCAGTTCTTC
CASSEKSGSYNEQFF
>TRBJ2-7|TRBD1|TRBV27|few
TGTGCCAGCAGGGACAGGGACCACGAGCAGTACTTC
CASRDRDHEQYF
>TRBJ2-7|.|TRBV19|.
TGTGCCAGTAGTCGGGACACGGGGCCGGGGGGCTACGAGCAGTACTTC
CASSRDTGPGGYEQYF
>TRBJ1-1|TRBD1|TRBV5-1|.
TGCGCCAGCAGCTTGACAGGGGGCTTGAACACTGAAGCTTTCTTT
CASSLTGGLNTEAFF
>TRBJ2-7|.|TRBV21-1|.
TGTGCCAGCAGCAAATGGGGAGGACCCTCGACCGGGACAGGGCGGAACGAGCAGTACTTC
CASSKWGGPSTGTGRNEQYF
>TRBJ2-1|TRBD2|TRBV7-2|many
TGTGCCAGCAGCCTGACTAGCGGGAGCGGTCACAATGAGCAGTTCTTC
CASSLTSGSGHNEQFF
>TRBJ2-2|TRBD1|TRBV27|few
TGTGCCAGCAGCCGGGGACAGGGGACCGGGGAGCTGTTTTTT
CASSRGQGTGELFF
>TRBJ1-1|.|TRBV9|few
TGTGCCAGCAGCGTAGGGGTGGAGAGGGAAGCTTTCTTT
CASSVGVEREAFF
>TRBJ2-1|.|TRBV7-9|few
TGTGCCAGCAGACCGGGACCTATTACAGTGAAGCAGTTCTTC
CASRPGPITVKQFF
>TRBJ2-7|TRBD1|TRBV4-1|few
TGCGCCAGCAGCCGAACGGGGACAGGGGTAGGAAACGAGCAGTACTTC
CASSRTGTGVGNEQYF
>TRBJ2-2|.|TRBV10-3|.
TGTGCCATCAGTGATTGGACCCGGGCGTCCAAGGCCGGGGAGCTGTTTTTT
CAISDWTRASKAGELFF